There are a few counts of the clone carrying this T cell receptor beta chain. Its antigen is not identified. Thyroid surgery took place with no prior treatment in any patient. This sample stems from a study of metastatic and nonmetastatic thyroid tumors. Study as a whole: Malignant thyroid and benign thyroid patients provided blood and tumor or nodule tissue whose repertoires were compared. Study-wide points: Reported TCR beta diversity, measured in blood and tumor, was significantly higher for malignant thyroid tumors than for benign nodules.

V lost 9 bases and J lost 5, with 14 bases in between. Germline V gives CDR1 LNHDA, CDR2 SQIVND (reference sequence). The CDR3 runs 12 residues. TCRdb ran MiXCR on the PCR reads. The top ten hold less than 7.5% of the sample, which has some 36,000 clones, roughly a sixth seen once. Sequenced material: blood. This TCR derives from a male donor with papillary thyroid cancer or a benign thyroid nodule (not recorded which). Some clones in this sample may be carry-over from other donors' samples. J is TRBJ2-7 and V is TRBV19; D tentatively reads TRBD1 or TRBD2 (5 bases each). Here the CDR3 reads CASGSRGDEQYF. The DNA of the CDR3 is TGTGCCAGCGGCTCGAGGGGAGACGAGCAGTACTTC.